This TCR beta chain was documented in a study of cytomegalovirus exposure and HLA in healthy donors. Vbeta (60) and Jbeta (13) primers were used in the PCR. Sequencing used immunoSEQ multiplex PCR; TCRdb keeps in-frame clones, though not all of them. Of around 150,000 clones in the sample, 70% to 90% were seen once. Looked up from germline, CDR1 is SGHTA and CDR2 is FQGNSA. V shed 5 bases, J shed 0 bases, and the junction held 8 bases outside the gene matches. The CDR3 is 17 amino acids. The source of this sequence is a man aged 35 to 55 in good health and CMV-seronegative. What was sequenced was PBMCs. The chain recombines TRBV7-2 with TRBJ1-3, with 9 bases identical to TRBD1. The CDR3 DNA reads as TGTGCCAGCAGCCTTCGGGACAGGGACCCCTCTGGAAACACCATATATTTT. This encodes CASSLRDRDPSGNTIYF.